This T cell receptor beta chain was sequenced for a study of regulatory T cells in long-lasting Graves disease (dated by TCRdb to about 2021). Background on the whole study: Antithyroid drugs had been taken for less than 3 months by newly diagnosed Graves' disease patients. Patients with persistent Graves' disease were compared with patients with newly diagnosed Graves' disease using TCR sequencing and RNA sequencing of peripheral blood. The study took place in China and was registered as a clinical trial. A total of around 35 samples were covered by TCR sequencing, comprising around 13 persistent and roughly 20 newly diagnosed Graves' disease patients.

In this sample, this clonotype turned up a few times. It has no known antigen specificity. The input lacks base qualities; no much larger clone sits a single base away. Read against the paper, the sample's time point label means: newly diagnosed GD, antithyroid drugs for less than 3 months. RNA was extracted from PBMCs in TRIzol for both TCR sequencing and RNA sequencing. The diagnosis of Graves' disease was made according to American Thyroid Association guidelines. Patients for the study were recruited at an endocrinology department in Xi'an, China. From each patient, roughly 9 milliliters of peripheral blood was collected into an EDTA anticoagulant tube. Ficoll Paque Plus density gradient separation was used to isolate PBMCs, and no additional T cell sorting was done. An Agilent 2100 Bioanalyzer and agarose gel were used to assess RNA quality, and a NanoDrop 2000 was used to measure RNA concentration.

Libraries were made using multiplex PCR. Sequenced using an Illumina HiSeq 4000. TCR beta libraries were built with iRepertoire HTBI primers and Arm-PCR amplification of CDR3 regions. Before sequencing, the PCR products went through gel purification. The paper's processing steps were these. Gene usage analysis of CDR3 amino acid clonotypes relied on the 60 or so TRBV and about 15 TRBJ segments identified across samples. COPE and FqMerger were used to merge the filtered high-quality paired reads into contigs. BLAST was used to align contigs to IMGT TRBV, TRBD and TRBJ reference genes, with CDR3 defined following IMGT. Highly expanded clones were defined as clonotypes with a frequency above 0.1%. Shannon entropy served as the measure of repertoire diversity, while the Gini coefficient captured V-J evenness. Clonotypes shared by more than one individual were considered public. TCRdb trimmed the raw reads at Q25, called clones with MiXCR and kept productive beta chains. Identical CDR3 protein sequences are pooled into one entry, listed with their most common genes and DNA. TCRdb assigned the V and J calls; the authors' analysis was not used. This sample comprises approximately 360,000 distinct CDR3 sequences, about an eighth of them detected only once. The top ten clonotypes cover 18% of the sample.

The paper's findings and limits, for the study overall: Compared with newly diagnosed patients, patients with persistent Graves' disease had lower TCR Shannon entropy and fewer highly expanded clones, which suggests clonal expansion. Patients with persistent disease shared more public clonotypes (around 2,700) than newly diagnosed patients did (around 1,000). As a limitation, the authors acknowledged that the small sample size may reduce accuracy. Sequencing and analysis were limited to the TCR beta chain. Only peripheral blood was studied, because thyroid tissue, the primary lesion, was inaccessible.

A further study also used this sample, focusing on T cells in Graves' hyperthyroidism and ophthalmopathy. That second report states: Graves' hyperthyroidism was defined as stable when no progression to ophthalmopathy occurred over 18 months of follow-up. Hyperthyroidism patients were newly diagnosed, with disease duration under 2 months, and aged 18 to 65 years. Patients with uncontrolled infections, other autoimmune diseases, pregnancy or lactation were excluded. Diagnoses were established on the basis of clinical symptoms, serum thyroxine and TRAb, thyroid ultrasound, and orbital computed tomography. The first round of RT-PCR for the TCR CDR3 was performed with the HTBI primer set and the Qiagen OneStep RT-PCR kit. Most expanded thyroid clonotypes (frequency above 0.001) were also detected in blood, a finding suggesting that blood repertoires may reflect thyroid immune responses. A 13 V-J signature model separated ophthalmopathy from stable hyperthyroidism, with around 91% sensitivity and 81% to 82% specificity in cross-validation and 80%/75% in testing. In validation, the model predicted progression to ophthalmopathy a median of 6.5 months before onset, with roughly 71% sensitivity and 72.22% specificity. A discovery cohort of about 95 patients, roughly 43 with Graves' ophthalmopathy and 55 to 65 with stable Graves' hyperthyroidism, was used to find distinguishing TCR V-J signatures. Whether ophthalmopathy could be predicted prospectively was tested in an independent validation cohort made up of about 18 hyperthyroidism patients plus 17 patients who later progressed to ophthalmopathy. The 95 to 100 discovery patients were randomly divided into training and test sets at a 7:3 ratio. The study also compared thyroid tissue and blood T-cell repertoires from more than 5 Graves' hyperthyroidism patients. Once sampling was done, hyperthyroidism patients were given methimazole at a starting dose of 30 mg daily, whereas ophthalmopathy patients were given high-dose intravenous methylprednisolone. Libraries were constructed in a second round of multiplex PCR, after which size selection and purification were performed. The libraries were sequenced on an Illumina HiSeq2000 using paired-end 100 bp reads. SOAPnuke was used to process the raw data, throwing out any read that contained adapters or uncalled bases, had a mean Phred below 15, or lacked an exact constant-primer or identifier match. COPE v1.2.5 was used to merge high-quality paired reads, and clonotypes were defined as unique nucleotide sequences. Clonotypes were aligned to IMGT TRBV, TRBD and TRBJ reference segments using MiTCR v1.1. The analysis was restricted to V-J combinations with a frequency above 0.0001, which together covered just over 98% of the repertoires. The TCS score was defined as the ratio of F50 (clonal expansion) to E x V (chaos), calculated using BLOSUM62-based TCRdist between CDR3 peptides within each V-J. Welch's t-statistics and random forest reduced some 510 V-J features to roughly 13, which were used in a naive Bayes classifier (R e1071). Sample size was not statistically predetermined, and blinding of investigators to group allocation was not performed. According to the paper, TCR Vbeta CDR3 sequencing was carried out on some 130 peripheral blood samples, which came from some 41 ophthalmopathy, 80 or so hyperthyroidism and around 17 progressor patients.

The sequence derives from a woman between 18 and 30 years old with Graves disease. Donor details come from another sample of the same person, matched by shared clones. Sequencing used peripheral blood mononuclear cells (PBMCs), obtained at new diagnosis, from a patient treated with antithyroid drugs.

The base sequence is TGTGCCAGTAGTGAGGGACTGCAGGAATACAATGAGCAGTTCTTC. It encodes CASSEGLQEYNEQFF. The chain is made from TRBV19 and TRBJ2-1; the best D guess is TRBD2, with 6 bases matching. The germline V gene encodes CDR1 LNHDA and CDR2 SQIVND (reference sequence). From its cysteine to its phenylalanine, the CDR3 spans 15 amino acids. CDR3 DNA only is kept here, 45 bases in frame from base 1. V is reduced by 5 bases and J by 4 bases, leaving a spacing of 15 bases between them. Full variable domain (CDR3 extended with the reference TRBV19 and TRBJ2-1 proteins): DGGITQSPKYLFRKEGQNVTLSCEQNLNHDAMYWYRQDPGQGLRLIYYSQIVNDFQKGDIAEGYSVSREKKESFPLTVTSAQKNPTAFYLCASSEGLQEYNEQFFGPGTRLTVL.